The clone carrying this T cell receptor (beta chain) was seen repeatedly, ten times or more. Its antigen is as yet unknown. Before thyroid surgery, none of the patients had received any treatment. CDR3 length: 14 amino acids. In germline, CDR1 is DFQATT, CDR2 SNEGSKA (reference sequence). The trim removed 6 bases at V and 6 bases at J, leaving 10 bases unmatched. The data are from a study of metastatic and nonmetastatic thyroid tumors. Study-wide results and limits: The reported finding was significantly higher TCR beta diversity in malignant thyroid tumors relative to benign nodules, in blood and tumor.

How the authors handled the data: CDR3 was compared across clinicopathological groups, and the resulting differences were used to build a distant-metastasis classifier for papillary thyroid cancer. TCRdb re-processed the PCR reads through MiXCR. Clone size and V and J calls follow TCRdb, not the original study. The table shows tens of thousands of clones, with over 9.5% occurring only once. The V call is TRBV20-1, the J call TRBJ2-3; 9 positions match TRBD1. Sequencing input: blood. The receptor's source is a female donor with papillary thyroid cancer or a benign thyroid nodule (not recorded which). Some clones in this sample may be carry-over from other donors' samples. CDR3 DNA sequence: TGCAGTGCCCCCCCGGCGGGACAGGGTGATACGCAGTATTTT. It yields the protein CSAPPAGQGDTQYF.